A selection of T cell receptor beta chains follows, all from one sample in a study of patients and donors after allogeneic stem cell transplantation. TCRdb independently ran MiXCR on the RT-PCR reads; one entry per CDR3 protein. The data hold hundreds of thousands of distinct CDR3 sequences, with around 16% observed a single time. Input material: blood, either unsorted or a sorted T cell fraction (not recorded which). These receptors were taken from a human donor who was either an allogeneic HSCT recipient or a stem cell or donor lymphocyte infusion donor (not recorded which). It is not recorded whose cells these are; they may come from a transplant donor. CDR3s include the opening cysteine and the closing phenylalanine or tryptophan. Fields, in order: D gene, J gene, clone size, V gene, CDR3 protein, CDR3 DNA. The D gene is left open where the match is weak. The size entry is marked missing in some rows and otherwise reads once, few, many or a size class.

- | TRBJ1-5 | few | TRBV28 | CASTLVQGRQPQHF | TGTGCCAGCACCCTCGTCCAGGGGAGGCAGCCCCAGCATTTT
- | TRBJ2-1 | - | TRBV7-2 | CASSLVVGGYNEQFF | TGTGCCAGCAGCTTAGTGGTGGGGGGCTACAATGAGCAGTTCTTC
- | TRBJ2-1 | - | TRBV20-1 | CSATEGLREQFF | TGCAGTGCTACTGAGGGGCTAAGGGAGCAGTTCTTC
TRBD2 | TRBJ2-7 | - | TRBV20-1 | CSAREAGGLYEQYF | TGCAGTGCTAGGGAGGCGGGGGGCTTGTACGAGCAGTACTTC
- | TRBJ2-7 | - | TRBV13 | CASSLGIGYEQYF | TGTGCCAGCAGCTTAGGCATAGGATACGAGCAGTACTTC
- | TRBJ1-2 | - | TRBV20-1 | CSARDLRRVGIGYTF | TGCAGTGCTAGAGATCTTCGTAGGGTAGGGATCGGCTACACCTTC
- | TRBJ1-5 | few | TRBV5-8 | CASSLTGAVNNQPQHF | TGTGCCAGCAGCTTGACGGGGGCGGTTAACAATCAGCCCCAGCATTTT
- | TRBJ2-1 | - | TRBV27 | CASSPSGTLGSYNEQFF | TGTGCCAGCAGTCCGTCCGGGACGCTGGGGAGCTACAATGAGCAGTTCTTC
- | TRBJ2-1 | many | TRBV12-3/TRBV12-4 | CASRNFIAEQFF | TGTGCCAGCAGGAACTTCATCGCTGAGCAGTTCTTC
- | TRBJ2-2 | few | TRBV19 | CASRTRGPPGELFF | TGTGCCAGTAGAACCCGGGGACCACCCGGGGAGCTGTTTTTT
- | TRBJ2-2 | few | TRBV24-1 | CATSDFRTRAGELFF | TGTGCCACCAGTGATTTCCGGACCAGGGCCGGGGAGCTGTTTTTT
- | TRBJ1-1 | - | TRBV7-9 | CASSLAGKGTEAFF | TGTGCCAGCAGCTTAGCAGGGAAAGGCACTGAAGCTTTCTTT
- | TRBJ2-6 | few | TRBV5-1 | CASSFRVSSGANVLTF | TGCGCCAGCAGCTTCAGGGTCAGCTCTGGGGCCAACGTCCTGACTTTC
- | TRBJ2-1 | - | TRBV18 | CASSPTSGEQFF | TGTGCCAGCTCACCGACAAGTGGTGAGCAGTTCTTC
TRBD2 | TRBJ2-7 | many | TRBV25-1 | CASSARLAGTYEQYF | TGTGCCAGCAGTGCCCGACTAGCGGGAACCTACGAGCAGTACTTC
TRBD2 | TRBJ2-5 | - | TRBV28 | CASSSGLAGDYQETQYF | TGTGCCAGCAGTTCGGGACTAGCGGGAGACTACCAAGAGACCCAGTACTTC
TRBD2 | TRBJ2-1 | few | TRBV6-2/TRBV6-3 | CASSYVGTSGYNEQFF | TGTGCCAGCAGTTACGTTGGGACTAGCGGGTACAATGAGCAGTTCTTC
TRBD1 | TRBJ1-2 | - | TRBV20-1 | CSARDDPSQGAPGGYTF | TGCAGTGCTAGAGACGATCCCTCACAGGGGGCCCCGGGAGGCTACACCTTC
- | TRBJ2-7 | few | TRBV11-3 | CASSTNTYEQYF | TGTGCCAGCAGCACCAACACCTACGAGCAGTACTTC
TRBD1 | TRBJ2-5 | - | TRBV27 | CASSSYLRDSQETQYF | TGTGCCAGCAGTTCTTACCTCCGGGACAGTCAAGAGACCCAGTACTTC
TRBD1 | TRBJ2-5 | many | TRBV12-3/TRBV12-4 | CASSFRQGTPETQYF | TGTGCCAGCAGTTTCCGACAGGGGACCCCAGAGACCCAGTACTTC
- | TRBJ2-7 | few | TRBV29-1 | CSVGGSEFEQYF | TGCAGCGTTGGTGGTAGCGAGTTCGAGCAGTACTTC
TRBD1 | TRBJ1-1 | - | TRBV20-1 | CSAPTDRGRTEAFF | TGCAGTGCTCCTACTGACAGGGGGCGGACTGAAGCTTTCTTT
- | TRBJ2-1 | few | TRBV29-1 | CSVEGTLSYNEQFF | TGCAGCGTTGAGGGGACTCTCTCCTACAATGAGCAGTTCTTC
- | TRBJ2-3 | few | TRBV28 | CASSFTGQKTDTQYF | TGTGCCAGCAGTTTCACGGGCCAGAAGACAGATACGCAGTATTTT
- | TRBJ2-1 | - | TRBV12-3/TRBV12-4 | CASSPGRHRSYNEQFF | TGTGCCAGCAGCCCGGGCCGCCATCGCTCCTACAATGAGCAGTTCTTC
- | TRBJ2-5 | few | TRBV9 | CASSRSGRVTKETQYF | TGTGCCAGCAGCCGCTCCGGACGGGTCACGAAAGAGACCCAGTACTTC
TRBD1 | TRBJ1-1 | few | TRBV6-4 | CASSATGDTEAFF | TGTGCCAGCAGCGCTACAGGGGACACTGAAGCTTTCTTT
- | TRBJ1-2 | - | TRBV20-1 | CSARSLTGGYTF | TGCAGTGCTAGGTCGCTGACGGGAGGCTACACCTTC
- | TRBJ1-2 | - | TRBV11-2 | CASSSFPGVRSYGYTF | TGTGCCAGCAGTTCCTTTCCGGGGGTAAGGAGCTATGGCTACACCTTC
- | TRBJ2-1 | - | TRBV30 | CAWSPSTEQFF | TGTGCCTGGAGTCCTTCCACGGAGCAGTTCTTC
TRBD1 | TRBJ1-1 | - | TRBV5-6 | CASSLTGGYTEAFF | TGTGCCAGCAGCCTCACAGGGGGGTACACTGAAGCTTTCTTT
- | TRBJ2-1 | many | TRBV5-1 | CASSSNQVYNEQFF | TGCGCCAGCAGCTCTAATCAGGTTTACAATGAGCAGTTCTTC
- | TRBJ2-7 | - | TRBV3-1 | CASRGPENEQYF | TGTGCCAGCCGAGGGCCTGAGAACGAGCAGTACTTC
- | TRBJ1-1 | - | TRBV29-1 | CSVQGNTEAFF | TGCAGCGTACAGGGGAACACTGAAGCTTTCTTT
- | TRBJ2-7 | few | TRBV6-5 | CASSYATSYEQYF | TGTGCCAGCAGTTACGCTACCTCCTACGAGCAGTACTTC
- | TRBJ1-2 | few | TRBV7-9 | CASSLLGGAPGYGYTF | TGTGCCAGCAGCCTCTTGGGGGGCGCCCCCGGCTATGGCTACACCTTC
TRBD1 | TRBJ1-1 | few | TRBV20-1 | CSAPQPDRGNTEAFF | TGCAGTGCCCCCCAGCCAGACAGGGGGAACACTGAAGCTTTCTTT
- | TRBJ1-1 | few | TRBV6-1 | CASRQTMNTEAFF | TGTGCCAGCAGGCAGACAATGAACACTGAAGCTTTCTTT
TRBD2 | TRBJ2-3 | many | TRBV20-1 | CSAPQLAGGLDTQYF | TGCAGTGCTCCCCAGTTAGCGGGGGGGCTGGATACGCAGTATTTT
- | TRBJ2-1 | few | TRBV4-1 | CASSQDRVFYNEQFF | TGCGCCAGCAGCCAAGACAGGGTCTTTTACAATGAGCAGTTCTTC
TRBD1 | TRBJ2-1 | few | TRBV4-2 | CASSQDSRRGPYNEQFF | TGTGCCAGCAGCCAAGATTCACGCAGGGGGCCTTACAATGAGCAGTTCTTC
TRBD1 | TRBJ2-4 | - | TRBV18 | CASSLSSRTGGETKNIQYF | TGTGCCAGCTCACTCTCCTCGCGGACAGGGGGCGAGACCAAAAACATTCAGTACTTC
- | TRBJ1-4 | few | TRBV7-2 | CASSLVSGAGAREKLFF | TGTGCCAGCAGCTTAGTTAGTGGCGCAGGGGCCAGGGAAAAACTGTTTTTT
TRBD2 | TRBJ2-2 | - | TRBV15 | CASRTSGNTGELFF | TGTGCCTCACGGACTAGCGGAAACACCGGGGAGCTGTTTTTT
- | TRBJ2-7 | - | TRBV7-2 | CASSKDGQPTYEQYF | TGTGCCAGCAGCAAAGATGGACAGCCAACCTACGAGCAGTACTTC
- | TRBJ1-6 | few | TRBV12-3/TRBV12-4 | CASSLMELNSPLHF | TGTGCCAGCAGTTTGATGGAGCTTAATTCACCCCTCCACTTT
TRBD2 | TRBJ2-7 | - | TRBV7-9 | CASSSRGASGSEGEQYF | TGTGCCAGCAGCTCCAGAGGGGCTAGCGGGAGTGAAGGCGAGCAGTACTTC
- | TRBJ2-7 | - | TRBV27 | CASSSLRQSSYEQYF | TGTGCCAGCAGTTCACTTCGACAGAGCTCCTACGAGCAGTACTTC
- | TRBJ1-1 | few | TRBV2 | CASSGQVGVLNTEAFF | TGTGCCAGCAGTGGACAGGTGGGGGTTCTGAACACTGAAGCTTTCTTT